Presented here are 14 T cell receptor beta chains from one specimen sequenced in a study of T cells in Graves' hyperthyroidism and ophthalmopathy. The TCR beta CDR3 regions underwent amplification using RNA transcripts as the source. An initial round of RT-PCR targeting the TCR CDR3 relied on the HTBI primer set. TCRdb itself ran the multiplex PCR reads through MiXCR, one entry per CDR3 protein. The sample holds 380,000 or so distinct CDR3 sequences, roughly 13% seen once. Sequenced: blood. The receptors originated from a man between 25 and 39 years old with Graves' hyperthyroidism that later progressed to Graves' ophthalmopathy.

This clonotype was counted only a few times. V and J are TRBV20-1 and TRBJ2-7, with no clear D. The CDR3 has 11 amino acids. CDR1 is DFQATT, CDR2 SNEGSKA, per germline (reference sequence). With 2 bases removed from V and 1 base from J, the gap between germline ends came to 3 bases. The CDR3 sequence: CSARWSYEQYF. As DNA, the CDR3 is TGCAGTGCTAGATGGTCCTACGAGCAGTACTTC.

The chain recombines TRBV5-1 with TRBJ2-5, with unresolved D. CDR1 and CDR2 from the germline V gene are SGHRS and YFSETQ. CDR3 length: 14 residues. The V end was cut by 2 bases, the J end by 1 base, with 9 bases between. Here the CDR3 DNA reads TGCGCCAGCAGCTTTCGAGGTGTCCAAGAGACCCAGTACTTC. Amino acid sequence: CASSFRGVQETQYF.

This clonotype has more than one count but fewer than ten. The V gene is TRBV4-1, the J gene TRBJ1-6; 12 bases match TRBD1. The V gene end was trimmed by 4 bases and the J gene end by 8 bases; junction bases not matched to a gene: 12. The CDR3 sequence is 18 residues long. Germline V gene sequence: CDR1 MGHRA, CDR2 YSYEKL. CDR3 amino acids: CASSPNRDRGLLHSPLHF. The CDR3 coding sequence is TGCGCCAGCAGCCCTAACCGGGACAGGGGGCTTCTTCATTCACCCCTCCACTTT.

The chain recombines TRBV12-3 or TRBV12-4 with TRBJ2-3, with 8 nucleotides matching TRBD2. This CDR3 spans 17 amino acids. J lost 5 bases, V lost 0 bases, and 10 bases had no gene match. The DNA of the CDR3 is TGTGCCAGCAGTTTAGCTCACGGGACTAGGGGCGGAGATACGCAGTATTTT. Encoded protein: CASSLAHGTRGGDTQYF.

This clonotype was detected many times. This sequence joins TRBV11-2 and TRBJ1-1; 8 bases agree with TRBD1. The V segment lost 6 bases and the J segment 4 bases; nucleotides outside the gene matches: 10. This CDR3 has 15 amino acids. Germline V gene sequence: CDR1 SGHAT, CDR2 FQNNGV. CDR3 amino acids: CASSRGNTGGTEAFF. CDR3 bases: TGTGCCAGCAGTAGGGGAAACACAGGGGGCACTGAAGCTTTCTTT.

This clonotype was observed many times. The DNA of the CDR3 is TGTGCCAGCAGCCGTCCTGAGGGGGCGGACTATGGCTACACCTTC. Translating it yields CASSRPEGADYGYTF. The chain is built from TRBV28 and TRBJ1-2; 7 nucleotides align to TRBD1. Trimming cost V 6 bases and J 3 bases; bases outside gene matches: 10. The CDR3 has 15 residues. The V gene's germline CDR1 is MDHEN and CDR2 SYDVKM.

The gene calls are TRBV29-1 and TRBJ2-3, with D uncertain. The germline V gene has CDR1 SQVTM and CDR2 ANQGSEA. This CDR3 region has 14 residues. V was cut by 6 bases and J by 5 bases, with 18 bases left in between. The CDR3 DNA reads TGCAGCGTCCCAAGTGGTGACACCATAGATACGCAGTATTTT. It is translated as CSVPSGDTIDTQYF.

In this sample, this clonotype turned up many times. J is TRBJ1-2 and V is TRBV18; 12 nucleotides match TRBD1. The CDR3 runs to 16 residues. The germline V gene encodes CDR1 KGHSH and CDR2 LQKENI. Trimming took 6 bases from V and 6 from J; bases not matched to a gene: 11. The CDR3 DNA reads TGTGCCAGCTCCCCAGAAGGGACAGGGGGCAAAAATGGCTACACCTTC. This codes for CASSPEGTGGKNGYTF.

As to this clonotype: One base away lies a much larger clone, so this may be a sequencing read error. The chain has TRBV7-2 and TRBJ2-3; D is perhaps TRBD1 or TRBD2 (6 bases each). The CDR3 is 17 amino acids. Germline lookup yields CDR1 SGHTA and CDR2 FQGNSA. The CDR3 sequence: CASSLGYSGGRADTLYF. The CDR3 bases are TGTGCCAGCAGCTTAGGTTATTCCGGGGGCCGGGCAGATACGCTGTATTTT.

This clonotype showed up many times. V and J are TRBV7-9 and TRBJ2-3; 7 nucleotides line up with TRBD2. Trimming at V came to 0 bases and at J to 1 base, leaving 1 base not matched to a gene. This CDR3 region has 15 residues. Germline loops: CDR1 SEHNR, CDR2 FQNEAQ (reference sequence). Written as DNA, the CDR3 is TGTGCCAGCAGCTTAGCCCTAGCGGGCACAGATACGCAGTATTTT. Translated: CASSLALAGTDTQYF.

The chain is built from TRBV20-1 and TRBJ1-3; D is unresolved. The CDR3 is made up of 14 amino acids. Germline values: CDR1 DFQATT, CDR2 SNEGSKA (reference sequence). CDR3 protein: CSASDRHSGNTIYF. The DNA for the CDR3 is TGCAGCGCATCGGACCGTCACTCTGGAAACACCATATATTTT.

This clonotype has more than one count but fewer than ten. This sequence joins TRBV12-3 or TRBV12-4 and TRBJ1-6, with D tentatively TRBD1 (5 bases). V gave up 3 bases and J gave up 10 bases, with 13 bases separating them. This CDR3 has 14 residues. CDR3 loop: CASSLGQGWSPLHF. In DNA form, the CDR3 reads TGTGCCAGCAGTTTGGGGCAGGGCTGGTCACCCCTCCACTTT.

This clonotype was seen repeatedly, ten times or more. This rearrangement joins TRBV7-2 to TRBJ2-3; the match to TRBD2 covers 10 bases. After removal of 6 bases from V and 3 bases from J, the junction contained 6 bases not matched to a gene. This CDR3 is built from 15 residues. In germline, CDR1 is SGHTA, CDR2 FQGNSA. In DNA, the CDR3 is TGTGCCAGCAGTCGAGCGGGACTAGCGACAGATACGCAGTATTTT. Encoded protein: CASSRAGLATDTQYF.

This clonotype was observed a few times. The V and J genes are TRBV15 and TRBJ2-6; 8 nucleotides match TRBD1. Per the germline V gene, CDR1 is LNHNV and CDR2 is YYDKDF (reference sequence). The junction had 6 bases not matched to a gene; V was cut back by 5 bases and J by 0 bases. This CDR3 is built from 17 residues. In DNA, the CDR3 is TGTGCCACCAGCTCCGGACAGGGTGGCTCTGGGGCCAACGTCCTGACTTTC. This sequence encodes CATSSGQGGSGANVLTF.